This TCR beta chain is from a study of CD8 T cells in ankylosing spondylitis. General study findings and limits: Relatively scarce in peripheral blood, disease-linked clones were CD8+. Reportedly, matched ankylosing spondylitis synovial fluid was significantly enriched for disease-linked clones. Reports of some motif variants in reactive arthritis synovial fluid and blood predate this one.

Germline V gene data show CDR1 as LGHNA and CDR2 as YSLEER. Germline trimming cut 6 bases from V and 4 bases from J; bases unmatched to any gene: 0. This CDR3 spans 13 amino acids. TCRdb used MiXCR to reprocess the 5' RACE reads, holding one entry per CDR3 protein. The table lists over 30,000 distinct CDR3 sequences, about 17% of them singletons. About this clonotype: The target antigen is unknown.

Specimen: blood. The sequence derives from a male donor with ankylosing spondylitis or in good health (not recorded which). The rearrangement joins TRBV4-3 to TRBJ2-1; TRBD1 aligns across 10 bases. The CDR3 here is CASRGQGYNEQFF. The DNA of the CDR3 is TGCGCCAGCAGGGGACAGGGGTACAATGAGCAGTTCTTC.